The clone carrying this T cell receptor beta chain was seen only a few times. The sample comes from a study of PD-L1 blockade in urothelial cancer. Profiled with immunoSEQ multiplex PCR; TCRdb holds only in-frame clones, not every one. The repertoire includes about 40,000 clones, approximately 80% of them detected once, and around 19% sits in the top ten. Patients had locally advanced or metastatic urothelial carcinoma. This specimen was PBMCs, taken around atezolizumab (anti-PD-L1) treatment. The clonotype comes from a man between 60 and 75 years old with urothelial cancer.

The CDR3 DNA reads as TGCGCCAGCAGCCAAGAACCGGGTCCGGGGTTTGACCTCCACTTT. Amino acid sequence: CASSQEPGPGFDLHF. This chain joins TRBV4-1 and TRBJ1-6; D is unresolved. The CDR3 runs 15 residues. From germline, CDR1 is MGHRA and CDR2 YSYEKL. Trimming removed 0 bases at V and 15 bases at J, with 18 bases between.